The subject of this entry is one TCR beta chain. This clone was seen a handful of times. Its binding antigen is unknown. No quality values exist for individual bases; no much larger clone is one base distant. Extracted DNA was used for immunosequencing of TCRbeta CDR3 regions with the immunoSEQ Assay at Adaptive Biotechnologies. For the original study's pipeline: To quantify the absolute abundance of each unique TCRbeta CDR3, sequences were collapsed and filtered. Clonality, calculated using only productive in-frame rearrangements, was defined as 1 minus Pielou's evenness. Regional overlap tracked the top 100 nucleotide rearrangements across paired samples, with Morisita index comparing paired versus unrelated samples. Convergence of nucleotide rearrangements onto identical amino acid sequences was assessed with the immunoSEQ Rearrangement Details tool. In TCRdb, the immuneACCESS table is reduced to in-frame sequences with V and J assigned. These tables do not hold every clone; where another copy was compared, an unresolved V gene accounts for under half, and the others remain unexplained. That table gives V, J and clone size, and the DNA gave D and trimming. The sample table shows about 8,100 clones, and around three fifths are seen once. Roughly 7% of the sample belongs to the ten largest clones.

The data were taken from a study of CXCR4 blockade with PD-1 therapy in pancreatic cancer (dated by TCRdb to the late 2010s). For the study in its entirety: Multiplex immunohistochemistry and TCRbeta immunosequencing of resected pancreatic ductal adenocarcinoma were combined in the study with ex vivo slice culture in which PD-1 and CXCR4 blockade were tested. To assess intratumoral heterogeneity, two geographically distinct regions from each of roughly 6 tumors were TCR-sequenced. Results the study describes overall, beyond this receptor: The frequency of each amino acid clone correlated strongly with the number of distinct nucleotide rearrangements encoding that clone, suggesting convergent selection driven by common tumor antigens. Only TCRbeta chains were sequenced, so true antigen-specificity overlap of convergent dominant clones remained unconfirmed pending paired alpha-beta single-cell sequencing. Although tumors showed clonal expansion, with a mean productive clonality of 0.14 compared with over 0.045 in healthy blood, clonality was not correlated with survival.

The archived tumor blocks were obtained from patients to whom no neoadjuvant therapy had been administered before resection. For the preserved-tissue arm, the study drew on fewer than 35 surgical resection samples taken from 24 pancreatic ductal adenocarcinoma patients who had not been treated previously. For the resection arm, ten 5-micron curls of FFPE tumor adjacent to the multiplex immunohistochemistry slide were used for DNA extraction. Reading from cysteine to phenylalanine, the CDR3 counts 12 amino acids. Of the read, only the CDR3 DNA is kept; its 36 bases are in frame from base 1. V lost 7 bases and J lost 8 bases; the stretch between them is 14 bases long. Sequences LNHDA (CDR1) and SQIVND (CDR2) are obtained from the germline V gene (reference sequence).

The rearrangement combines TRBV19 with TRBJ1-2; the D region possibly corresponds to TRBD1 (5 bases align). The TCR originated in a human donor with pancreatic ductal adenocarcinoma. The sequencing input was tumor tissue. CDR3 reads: CASTGGVRGYTF. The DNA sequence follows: TGTGCCAGTACTGGGGGTGTAAGGGGCTACACCTTC. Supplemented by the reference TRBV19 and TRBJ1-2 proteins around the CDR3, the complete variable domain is DGGITQSPKYLFRKEGQNVTLSCEQNLNHDAMYWYRQDPGQGLRLIYYSQIVNDFQKGDIAEGYSVSREKKESFPLTVTSAQKNPTAFYLCASTGGVRGYTFGSGTRLTVV.